A single sample gave rise to the 26 T cell receptor beta chains below, sequenced in a study of neurological immune-mediated disorders. TCRdb called the 5' RACE reads again in MiXCR, with one record for every CDR3 protein. The sample has nearly 30,000 distinct CDR3 sequences, roughly an eighth seen once; the top ten hold about 6%. The material sequenced was PBMCs. The source of these receptors is a woman aged 55-70 years in good health.

This clonotype was recorded at least ten times. The J gene is TRBJ2-1, the V gene TRBV5-1; 13 positions match TRBD2. The V gene's germline CDR1 is SGHRS and CDR2 YFSETQ. V dropped 5 bases and J dropped 8; count of bases not matched to a gene: 4. This CDR3 spans 14 amino acids. DNA of the CDR3: TGCGCCAGCAGTCCTGGACTAGCGGGGGATGAGCAGTTCTTC. Amino acids: CASSPGLAGDEQFF.

This clonotype was recorded at least ten times. V and J are TRBV5-1 and TRBJ2-1, with 14 bases lining up with TRBD2. V was pared by 3 bases and J by 3 bases, with 5 bases of the junction left unmatched. The CDR3 has 17 amino acids. Looked up from germline, CDR1 is SGHRS and CDR2 is YFSETQ. The CDR3 bases are TGCGCCAGCAGCTCCCGACTAGCGGGGGGGCTCTACAATGAGCAGTTCTTC. This encodes CASSSRLAGGLYNEQFF.

This clonotype was observed many times. V usage is TRBV5-1 and J usage is TRBJ1-1; D is ambiguous. Trimming removed 0 bases at V and 3 bases at J, with 9 bases between. The CDR3 is made up of 14 amino acids. The V gene's germline CDR1 is SGHRS and CDR2 YFSETQ. In DNA form, the CDR3 reads TGCGCCAGCAGCTTGGACCCAAGGGACACTGAAGCTTTCTTT. Protein: CASSLDPRDTEAFF.

In its sample, this clonotype was seen many times. The chain combines TRBV5-1 with TRBJ2-7; 7 bases line up with TRBD1. The CDR3 is made up of 13 amino acids. J lost 2 bases, V lost 4 bases, and 3 bases had no gene match. Looked up from germline, CDR1 is SGHRS and CDR2 is YFSETQ. The CDR3 region has the DNA TGCGCCAGCAGCCCGGGACAGACCTACGAGCAGTACTTC. It codes for CASSPGQTYEQYF.

This clonotype was observed at least ten times. This chain connects TRBV20-1 to TRBJ2-1; 8 bases fit TRBD2. The CDR3 covers 16 residues. Per the germline V gene, CDR1 is DFQATT and CDR2 is SNEGSKA (reference sequence). V shed 6 bases, J shed 6 bases, and the junction held 16 bases outside the gene matches. The CDR3, as DNA: TGCAGTGCACCTCAACCGAGCGGGGGACAAATCAATGAGCAGTTCTTC. Its protein product is CSAPQPSGGQINEQFF.

About this clonotype itself: This may arise from a read error, as a much more abundant clone is one base away. The rearrangement joins TRBV7-9 to TRBJ2-1; TRBD1 or TRBD2 may be the D gene (5 bases each). Germline CDR1 is SEHNR and CDR2 is FQNEAQ (reference sequence). The CDR3 length is 12 residues. In DNA form, the CDR3 reads TGTACCAGCAGCCGATGGGGGAATGAGCAGTTCTTC. Residues: CTSSRWGNEQFF.

This clonotype has a count of ten or more. For the CDR3, the DNA is TGCAGTGCTAGCGTTAATATGAACACTGAAGCTTTCTTT. It codes for CSASVNMNTEAFF. This rearrangement joins TRBV20-1 to TRBJ1-1; no clear D. Germline lookup yields CDR1 DFQATT and CDR2 SNEGSKA (reference sequence). The CDR3 runs to 13 residues. The V and J ends lost 3 bases and 0 bases respectively, with 8 bases between them.

This clonotype was recorded at least ten times. The J gene is TRBJ2-3, the V gene TRBV7-2; D is undetermined. CDR1 and CDR2 (germline): SGHTA, FQGNSA. The germline V and J ends were trimmed by 2 bases and 6 bases, with 12 bases remaining between them. The CDR3 extends over 14 amino acids. The CDR3 region has the DNA TGTGCCAGCAGCTTAACGAGAACCCGGGATACGCAGTATTTT. It encodes CASSLTRTRDTQYF.

This clonotype was seen at least ten times. The chain couples TRBV7-8 to TRBJ2-1; 9 positions match TRBD2. The germline gives CDR1 SGHVS, CDR2 FQNEAQ. Unmatched junction bases numbered 10, after V lost 5 bases and J lost 8 bases. The CDR3 runs to 15 residues. CDR3 residues: CASSTGGGALDEQFF. CDR3 sequence (DNA): TGTGCCAGCAGCACGGGCGGGGGGGCCTTAGATGAGCAGTTCTTC.

This clonotype was seen ten or more times. A much larger clone sits a single nucleotide away, making a read error possible. The chain links TRBV25-1 to TRBJ1-2; 7 bases match TRBD1. The CDR3 spans 12 residues. Germline V gene lookup returns CDR1 MGHDK and CDR2 SYGVNS. The CDR3 reads CVSTGTDYGYTF. The DNA of the CDR3 is TGTGTCAGCACCGGGACAGACTATGGCTACACCTTC.

This clonotype was observed at least ten times. This sequence joins TRBV27 and TRBJ2-7, with D perhaps TRBD1 (6 bases). CDR3 length equals 14 residues. CDR1 MNHEY and CDR2 SMNVEV come from the germline V gene (reference sequence). Trimming took off 2 bases at V and 5 bases at J, with 13 bases between the two ends. CDR3 amino acids: CASSLNRDVNEQYF. CDR3 sequence (DNA): TGTGCCAGCAGTTTAAACAGGGATGTCAACGAGCAGTACTTC.

This clonotype was counted at least ten times. The V call is TRBV20-1, the J call TRBJ1-3; D possibly corresponds to TRBD1 (6 bases). The CDR3 runs 14 residues. Germline CDR1 and CDR2: DFQATT and SNEGSKA (reference sequence). V gave up 5 bases and J gave up 2 bases, with 13 bases separating them. CDR3 loop: CSAPKQGTGNTIYF. The DNA for the CDR3 is TGCAGTGCTCCCAAGCAGGGGACTGGAAACACCATATATTTT.

The chain carries TRBV21-1 and TRBJ2-7. TRBV21-1 is assigned pseudogene status. This CDR3 has 15 residues. The CDR3 sequence is CASSKAAVHLYEQYF. The CDR3 nucleotides read TGTGCCAGCAGCAAAGCGGCGGTCCACCTCTACGAGCAGTACTTC.

In its sample, this clonotype was seen many times. The CDR3 DNA sequence: TGTGCCAGCAGCCCCGGGGGGAACGAGCAGTACTTC. Its translation is CASSPGGNEQYF. J is TRBJ2-7 and V is TRBV7-9, with 7 bases matching TRBD2. This CDR3 is built from 12 residues. J lost 5 bases, V lost 5 bases, and 3 bases had no gene match. Per germline, CDR1 SEHNR and CDR2 FQNEAQ (reference sequence). Looking up the rest from reference TRBV7-9 and TRBJ2-7 gives the full variable domain: DTGVSQNPRHKITKRGQNVTFRCDPISEHNRLYWYRQTLGQGPEFLTYFQNEAQLEKSRLLSDRFSAERPKGSFSTLEIQRTEQGDSAMYLCASSPGGNEQYFGPGTRLTVT.

This clonotype occurred many times. This chain connects TRBV7-2 to TRBJ1-4, with TRBD1 identical over 8 bases. The CDR3 extends over 14 amino acids. J gave up 5 bases and V 5 bases, and 4 bases lay outside the gene matches. Germline CDR1 is SGHTA and CDR2 is FQGNSA. CDR3 in DNA: TGTGCCAGCAGCATCGGACAGGGCAATGAAAAACTGTTTTTT. Its protein is CASSIGQGNEKLFF.

This clonotype occurred many times. The chain combines TRBV6-2 or TRBV6-3 with TRBJ2-7; D unclear. The CDR3 has 12 amino acids. With 5 bases removed from V and 2 bases from J, the gap between germline ends came to 7 bases. Germline CDR1 reads MNHEY; CDR2 reads SVGEGT. The CDR3: CASSLLAYEQYF. The CDR3 DNA follows: TGTGCCAGCAGTCTTTTGGCCTACGAGCAGTACTTC.

The chain joins TRBV5-1 to TRBJ1-1; 9 bases are a match to TRBD1. Germline CDR1 is SGHRS and CDR2 is YFSETQ. The CDR3 sequence is 17 residues long. V lost 4 bases, J lost 5 bases, and 15 bases stayed unmatched. CDR3 amino acids: CASSPYPLQGARTEAFF. The CDR3 bases are TGCGCCAGCAGCCCCTACCCTCTACAGGGGGCGCGAACTGAAGCTTTCTTT. Drawing the rest from reference TRBV5-1 and TRBJ1-1, the complete variable domain is KAGVTQTPRYLIKTRGQQVTLSCSPISGHRSVSWYQQTPGQGLQFLFEYFSETQRNKGNFPGRFSGRQFSNSRSEMNVSTLELGDSALYLCASSPYPLQGARTEAFFGQGTRLTVV.

There are many counts of this clonotype. The chain uses TRBV20-1 and TRBJ2-3, with 8 bases identical to TRBD1. Germline values: CDR1 DFQATT, CDR2 SNEGSKA (reference sequence). The CDR3 extends over 15 amino acids. J was trimmed by 5 bases and V by 5 bases; bases with no gene match: 12. This CDR3 is CSAAPQGAVGDTQYF. The DNA of the CDR3 is TGCAGTGCTGCCCCGCAGGGGGCAGTGGGAGATACGCAGTATTTT.

This clonotype was seen repeatedly, ten times or more. Written as DNA, the CDR3 is TGTGCCAGCTCACCTAATACAGGCGGTGCTGACTATGGCTACACCTTC. It is translated as CASSPNTGGADYGYTF. The gene calls are TRBV18 and TRBJ1-2; D may be TRBD1 (5 bases). The V end was cut by 3 bases, the J end by 3 bases, with 17 bases between. The CDR3 length is 16 residues. Germline CDR1 and CDR2: KGHSH and LQKENI. Based on the CDR3 plus reference TRBV18 and TRBJ1-2, the full variable domain is NAGVMQNPRHLVRRRGQEARLRCSPMKGHSHVYWYRQLPEEGLKFMVYLQKENIIDESGMPKERFSAEFPKEGPSILRIQQVVRGDSAAYFCASSPNTGGADYGYTFGSGTRLTVV.

The sample holds many counts of this clonotype. The chain combines TRBV10-2 with TRBJ2-1, with D perhaps being TRBD1 or TRBD2 (5 bases each). CDR1 and CDR2 (germline): WSHSY, SAAADI. V was clipped by 7 bases and J by 0 bases, with 16 bases between them. The CDR3 is 16 amino acids. CDR3 loop: CASIALPGTSYNEQFF. Written as DNA, the CDR3 is TGCGCCAGCATAGCCCTCCCCGGGACCTCCTACAATGAGCAGTTCTTC.

About this clonotype itself: Likely a read error: the CDR3 ends without its conserved phenylalanine or tryptophan. The chain joins TRBV7-3 to TRBJ2-5; weak D call: TRBD2 (5 bases). The CDR3 extends over 15 amino acids. The V gene lost 3 bases and the J gene lost 2 bases, with 13 bases spanning the gap. Per germline, CDR1 SGHTA and CDR2 FQGTGA. The CDR3 DNA follows: TGTGCCAGCAGCTTTGGTCTAGCATCTCAAGAGACCCAGTACCTC. It codes for CASSFGLASQETQYL.

For this clonotype: Possible read error: a much larger clone is one base away. The chain joins TRBV4-2 to TRBJ1-2; D is ambiguous. CDR1 is LGHNA and CDR2 is YNFKEQ in the germline V gene. CDR3 length: 15 amino acids. V lost 0 bases and J lost 2, with 10 bases in between. The CDR3 sequence: CASSQEGGSNYGYTF. The CDR3 DNA sequence: TGTGCCAGCAGCCAAGAGGGAGGGTCGAACTATGGCTACACCTTC.

V gene TRBV19 combines with J gene TRBJ1-3; D gene unclear. Trimming stripped 1 base from V and 0 bases from J, with 10 bases between. The CDR3 sequence is 16 residues long. Germline CDR1 is LNHDA and CDR2 is SQIVND (reference sequence). For the CDR3, the DNA is TGTGCCAGTAGTATAGCTGGTGCCATCTCTGGAAACACCATATATTTT. It specifies CASSIAGAISGNTIYF.

This clonotype was seen repeatedly, ten times or more. The gene calls are TRBV6-2 or TRBV6-3 and TRBJ1-5; tentatively, D is TRBD1 (5 bases). Trimming removed 7 bases at V and 5 bases at J, with 9 bases between. This CDR3 spans 12 amino acids. Germline V gene lookup returns CDR1 MNHEY and CDR2 SVGEGT. CDR3 loop: CASNSGDQPQHF. CDR3 bases: TGTGCCAGCAATTCGGGGGATCAGCCCCAGCATTTT.

This clonotype is labeled medium-sized (0.01 to 0.1%). J is TRBJ1-5 and V is TRBV2; TRBD1 might be the D (5 bases). CDR1 SNHLY and CDR2 FYNNEI come from the germline V gene. The length of the CDR3 is 14 residues. V lost 4 bases to trimming and J lost 5 bases, with 12 bases between them. Here the CDR3 reads CASSVQESDQPQHF. CDR3 coding DNA: TGTGCCAGCAGTGTACAGGAATCTGATCAGCCCCAGCATTTT.

V and J are TRBV4-2 and TRBJ2-4; 8 bases align to TRBD2. The CDR3 is 16 residues long. The germline gives CDR1 LGHNA, CDR2 YNFKEQ. Trimming cost V 0 bases and J 6 bases; bases outside gene matches: 7. The CDR3 reads CASSQDSGSGGNIQYF. For the CDR3, the DNA is TGTGCCAGCAGCCAAGATTCCGGGAGCGGGGGAAACATTCAGTACTTC.